This T cell receptor (beta chain) was found in a study of cytomegalovirus exposure and HLA in healthy donors. The PCR had 60 Vbeta and 13 Jbeta primers. Sequencing was performed with immunoSEQ multiplex PCR; in TCRdb, only in-frame clones are kept and a portion is missing. Of approximately 110,000 clones in the sample, about three quarters were seen once. Germline V gives CDR1 SGHVS, CDR2 FNYEAQ. V shed 1 base and J 0 bases; nucleotides not matched to a gene: 4. The CDR3 length is 18 residues. This chain connects TRBV7-6 to TRBJ2-2; 11 nucleotides align to TRBD2. The sequenced sample consisted of PBMCs. This clonotype originated in a middle-aged woman in good health and CMV-seropositive. The DNA for the CDR3 is TGTGCCAGCAGCTTAGTGCTAGCGGGGGGCACGAACACCGGGGAGCTGTTTTTT. Its translation: CASSLVLAGGTNTGELFF.